Included here is one T cell receptor (beta chain) sequence, with context. Which antigen it targets is not known. Nothing much larger sits one base from this clone, and base qualities are not available. From its cysteine to its phenylalanine, the CDR3 spans 14 amino acids. The sequence is cut down to CDR3 DNA, 42 bases in frame from base 1. V is pared back by 10 bases and J by 1 base, with 15 bases lying between the germline termini. Sequences SNHLY (CDR1) and FYNNEI (CDR2) are obtained from the germline V gene. This specimen comes from a study of cytomegalovirus exposure and HLA in healthy donors (dated by TCRdb to about 2017). Concerning the study at large: According to an earlier analysis of 450 to 650 of the donors, 150 million to 200 million T cells yielded over 90 million unique TCR beta sequences and 276 Gb of sequence data. Donor age, sex, ethnicity and CMV serostatus were compiled alongside the repertoire data. On average, roughly 250,000 unique TCR beta nucleotide sequences were sequenced per donor among 398 genotyped donors of the cohort, with about 17% of those sequences being non-productive. To predict cytomegalovirus infection status, the study brought together high-throughput TCR immunosequencing, statistical association of individual TCRs with disease status, and machine learning. The study aimed to test whether cataloging public T cell receptors could reveal signatures of past pathogen exposure. Typing coverage varied by locus: roughly 629-640 donors for A, B, C, DRB1 and DQB1; approximately 520 for DQA1; more than 600 for DPA1; more than 450 for DPB1. Class I and class II HLA loci were covered by the typing at four-digit resolution. In a later analysis, previously published TCR beta repertoires from 670 or so donors were re-analyzed and high-resolution HLA genotyping was added so that TCR occurrence patterns could be studied. A separate validation cohort of about 110 different subjects was used in addition to the approximately 700-subject first cohort. The study profiled the T cell repertoires of 500 to 800 subjects by immunosequencing and related them to cytomegalovirus serostatus. To decide whether each TCR beta V gene segment behaved as functional or pseudogenic, an earlier analysis of over 500 of the donors relied on high-throughput TCR beta sequencing. Every discovery cohort repertoire had been produced on one sequencing platform. Rather than using new phenotypic data, the later analysis identified candidate immune exposures from TCR beta sequences and from how often those sequences occurred across donors. Among the approximately 430 genotyped donors, about 83% belonged to the genetic ancestry cluster associated with self-reported Caucasian donors. Because of strong linkage in the cohort, 4 to 6 DR-DQ haplotypes were treated as single units for association and clustering. An early release covering over 500 HLA-typed donors comprised 250 to 350 gigabases of sequencing data and around 80 million unique TCR sequences. Genome-wide SNP genotypes for about three fifths of the 666 donors were used in a later genetic analysis, which treated that subset as a discovery cohort.

Library generation was performed with the immunoSEQ multiplex PCR assay. For the multiplex PCR, a mixture combining 60 forward primers for TCR Vbeta segments and 13 reverse primers for TCR Jbeta segments was used. The CDR3 region of rearranged TCR beta genes was amplified from genomic DNA by a multiplex PCR assay. Amplified TCR beta libraries were sequenced as 87-base-pair reads on the Illumina HiSeq System. In the original analysis: In a later analysis, some 80 million unique TCR beta chains were counted across the roughly 670 repertoires, and about 10 million of these chains were shared by at least two donors. Raw reads were error-corrected and collapsed into unique sequences with a nearest-neighbor algorithm that merged closely related sequences to remove PCR and sequencing errors. CDR3 sequences were aligned to IMGT reference sequences to assign V, D and J gene segments. Each retained sequence needed at least a six-nucleotide match to both a V gene segment and a J gene segment. Rearrangements were called productive when the CDR3 lacked stop codons and stayed in frame with V and J; all others were non-productive. CDR3 was defined according to IMGT convention as the region running from the second conserved V-encoded cysteine to the conserved J-encoded phenylalanine. In an earlier analysis of around 600 of the donors, sequences lacking an unambiguous match to a single V gene segment were excluded. An earlier analysis of a few hundred of the donors called V segments functional above 56.7% productive rearrangements and segregating when the between-donor standard deviation exceeded 5%. To diagnose cytomegalovirus status from the catalog of TCR beta chain sequences, a statistical classification framework was built. A later analysis assigned V and J genes by comparing TCR nucleotide sequences with IMGT/GENE-DB human TR gene sequences. The TCRdist pipeline was used in a later analysis to assign CDR3 sequences and most-parsimonious VDJ recombination scenarios. In a later analysis, each TCR beta chain was defined by its CDR3 amino acid sequence together with its V-gene family, and reads lacking a unique V-gene family were excluded. A later analysis removed 500 to 650 highly shared, low-generation-probability nucleotide sequences to deal with suspected cross-contamination and a sequencing artifact. For each public chain, a later analysis derived a clonal expansion index from normalized ranks of inferred template counts within each repertoire. In a later analysis, generation probabilities were computed with a VDJ recombination model fitted to out-of-frame rearrangements, and the resulting probabilities were checked against IGoR. In a later analysis, hypergeometric tests were used to score TCR-TCR, TCR-HLA and TCR-CMV co-occurrence, with a repertoire-size bias correction applied to TCR pairs. A later analysis estimated false discovery rates by permuting HLA or CMV assignments 20 times. A later analysis grouped co-occurring TCRs with DBSCAN, adding TCRdist sequence similarity when clustering within HLA-allele-positive subsets. Repertoires with fewer than 30,000 or more than 120,000 public chains were left out of co-occurrence clustering, as were roughly five repertoires with anomalous nucleotide sharing. TCRdb re-hosts the immuneACCESS table, in-frame sequences only. Its copies lack some clones; in the studies checked, an unresolved V gene accounts for under half of them, and the cause for the rest is not known. The DNA was the basis for D and trimming; V, J and clone size are from that table. The sample table lists 75,000 to 100,000 clones, under 85% of them with a count of one. The leading ten clones occupy over 12% of the sample.

The cohort consisted of 600 to 700 healthy bone marrow donors. Cohort members were all nominally healthy when sampled, although unrecorded immune exposures were likely present. The donor was CMV seropositive and belonged to the group of over 250 seropositive cohort members. Every donor gave a peripheral blood sample, and the peripheral blood mononuclear cells from that sample were used for TCR beta sequencing. The Qiagen DNeasy Blood Extraction Kit was used to extract genomic DNA from the blood cell samples. The investigation overall reported the following: Correlated functional status among segregating V segments might be attributable to linkage disequilibrium, but an unknown experimental factor could not be ruled out. Presence/absence analyses assumed roughly uniform sequencing depth across donors, an assumption that may not hold. In vitro tests confirmed that a few of the cytomegalovirus-associated TCR beta chains recognize cytomegalovirus antigens. Because counts were too low, approximately 18 rarely observed V segments, including chromosome 9 orphons, were excluded from the earlier analysis of roughly 580 of the donors. V-gene and J-gene trimming of TCR beta chains was associated with a missense DCLRE1C variant in a later genetic analysis, and the association was replicated in an independent cohort. In a later analysis, most CMV-associated TCR beta chains were found to appear HLA-restricted, with HLA associations seemingly driven largely by CMV exposure. According to a later genetic analysis, donors in an Asian-associated ancestry cluster had fewer N-insertions in productive TCRs than the roughly 660-donor mean. The authors suggested that the approach could potentially be generalized to other disease states and immunological phenotypes. In the study, some 160 TCR beta chains were listed as associated with cytomegalovirus. An earlier analysis of 450 to 750 of the donors showed that most TCR beta V segments appeared in productive rearrangements either about 90% or about 30% of the time, which broadly matched IMGT annotations. In a later analysis, HLA-associated TCR beta chains showed more clonal expansion and lower generation probabilities than non-associated chains that were equally common. Because the 87-base-pair reads could not distinguish some IMGT-functional V segments, including TRBV6-2 and TRBV6-3, those segments were excluded. Because some donors lacked HLA typing at each locus, the association tests relied only on the typed subset. Cytomegalovirus status was reported to be diagnosed by the classifier with high specificity and sensitivity in both the original and validation cohorts. The cohort was sequenced for TCR beta chains only, and without alpha or paired-chain data the features that could be detected were limited. CMV serostatus was the only immune exposure information available for the cohort. At a false discovery rate of 0.05, a later analysis linked around 15,000 TCR beta sequences to specific HLA alleles. Most TCR sequences were observed very rarely across donors, whereas some public TCRs were present in many individuals. A further reported finding was that TCR beta sequences accurately predicted the HLA-A and HLA-B alleles for most subjects in the first cohort. A cluster of highly shared sequence variants was judged likely to be a technical artifact of the sequencing pipeline. In a later analysis, the rate of TCR association differed among HLA loci, with DRB1 alleles having the most associated TCRs and HLA-C alleles having the fewest. When HLA alleles, especially DR and DQ, strongly co-occurred, attributing TCR associations to individual alleles was difficult. In a later analysis, several top co-occurrence clusters were reported to appear linked to parvovirus B19, influenza, CMV and Epstein-Barr virus.

This sequence uses TRBV2 and TRBJ2-3, with an unclear D gene assignment. The sequence came from a woman between 65 and 79 years old in good health and CMV-seropositive. Sequencing used PBMCs. The CDR3 protein: CATKPSYGTDTQYF. In nucleotide form, the sequence is TGTGCCACCAAGCCGAGCTATGGCACAGATACGCAGTATTTT. Outside the CDR3, residues come from the reference TRBV2 and TRBJ2-3 proteins, so the full variable domain is: EPEVTQTPSHQVTQMGQEVILRCVPISNHLYFYWYRQILGQKVEFLVSFYNNEISEKSEIFDDQFSVERPDGSNFTLKIRSTKLEDSAMYFCATKPSYGTDTQYFGPGTRLTVL.